Below, 8 T cell receptor beta chains from the same sample are listed, as sequenced in a study of graft-versus-host responses after intestinal transplantation. Their antigen targets remain unknown. Measured with immunoSEQ multiplex PCR; TCRdb has only the in-frame clones, and not every one. The sample consists of 80,000 to 95,000 clones, around nine tenths of them appearing once. The sample here was unstimulated CD8+ T cells sorted from spleen or lymph node cells, taken before intestinal transplant. Receptors originate from a human donor who received an intestinal transplant.

The chain links TRBV2 to TRBJ2-3; TRBD1 or TRBD2 may be the D gene (5 bases each). The germline V and J ends were trimmed by 3 bases and 1 base, with 8 bases remaining between them. Germline CDR1 is SNHLY and CDR2 is FYNNEI. This CDR3 is 14 amino acids long. The CDR3 region has the DNA TGTGCCAGCAGTGACGGGACCCGCACAGATACGCAGTATTTT. Amino acid sequence: CASSDGTRTDTQYF.

The gene calls are TRBV27 and TRBJ1-2; 8 bases align to TRBD1. Unmatched junction bases numbered 3, after V lost 4 bases and J lost 8 bases. In germline, CDR1 is MNHEY, CDR2 SMNVEV (reference sequence). This CDR3 is 12 amino acids long. CDR3 region: CASSSTGGGYTF. For the CDR3, the DNA is TGTGCCAGCAGTTCCACAGGGGGGGGCTACACCTTC.

This clone occurred once. The junction and the germline gene differ at one end; a read error may be behind it. The genes are TRBV13 and TRBJ1-1; perhaps TRBD1 as D (6 bases). The length of the CDR3 is 12 residues. Germline-derived CDR1 and CDR2 are PRHDT and FYEKMQ (reference sequence). The CDR3 loop is CASCLRGTEAFF. The CDR3 nucleotides read TGTGCCAGCTGCTTAAGGGGGACTGAAGCTTTCTTT. Combining the CDR3 with reference TRBV13 and TRBJ1-1 gives the whole variable domain AAGVIQSPRHLIKEKRETATLKCYPIPRHDTVYWYQQGPGQDPQFLISFYEKMQSDKGSIPDRFSAQQFSDYHSELNMSSLELGDSALYFCASCLRGTEAFFGQGTRLTVV.

This clone was detected only a few times. V gene TRBV5-6 combines with J gene TRBJ2-5; 8 bases are a match to TRBD1. Per germline, CDR1 SGHDT and CDR2 YYEEEE. The J segment lost 2 bases and the V segment lost 2 bases, leaving 8 bases of the junction unmatched. CDR3 length equals 16 residues. Here the CDR3 DNA reads TGTGCCAGCAGCTTCCTCGGGACAGGAGAACAAGAGACCCAGTACTTC. As protein: CASSFLGTGEQETQYF.

The chain has TRBV6-5 and TRBJ1-1; 7 bases fit TRBD1. This CDR3 contains 14 residues. Trimming cost V 5 bases and J 1 base; bases outside gene matches: 4. Looked up from germline, CDR1 is MNHEY and CDR2 is SVGAGI. The CDR3 DNA sequence: TGTGCCAGCAGTGACGGGACAGCGAACACTGAAGCTTTCTTT. Translating it yields CASSDGTANTEAFF.

The chain uses TRBV5-6 and TRBJ2-7; unclear D gene. Between the trimmed V and J ends, which lost 4 bases and 7 bases, there was a span of 18 bases. The germline V gene has CDR1 SGHDT and CDR2 YYEEEE. This CDR3 has 14 residues. The chain's CDR3 is CASSLGGWAEEQYF. In nucleotides, the CDR3 is TGTGCCAGCAGCCTTGGCGGCTGGGCGGAAGAGCAGTACTTC. Combining the CDR3 with reference TRBV5-6 and TRBJ2-7 gives the whole variable domain DAGVTQSPTHLIKTRGQQVTLRCSPKSGHDTVSWYQQALGQGPQFIFQYYEEEERQRGNFPDRFSGHQFPNYSSELNVNALLLGDSALYLCASSLGGWAEEQYFGPGTRLTVT.

This sequence joins TRBV7-2 and TRBJ2-3; 11 nucleotides line up with TRBD2. The germline CDR1 and CDR2 sequences are SGHTA and FQGNSA. The CDR3 length is 19 residues. V lost 2 bases to trimming and J lost 0 bases; unmatched junction nucleotides: 10. In DNA, the CDR3 is TGTGCCAGCAGCTTAACGCGACTAGCGGGGCCTATCAGCACAGATACGCAGTATTTT. Residues: CASSLTRLAGPISTDTQYF.

The chain uses TRBV6-6 and TRBJ2-1; 10 bases match TRBD2. The CDR3 runs to 15 residues. The germline gives CDR1 MNHNY, CDR2 SVGAGI (reference sequence). V was clipped by 4 bases and J by 4 bases; unmatched bases: 4. The CDR3 bases are TGTGCCAGCAGTTTTAGCGGGGGGAGTTACAATGAGCAGTTCTTC. Residues: CASSFSGGSYNEQFF.